This entry features one T cell receptor beta chain sequence. What it binds is not known. Tregs were sorted as CD4+CD25+CD127-/low cells. Constant-region reverse primers amplified full-length variable regions, followed by semi-nested Nested Universal Primer A PCR. TCRdb re-derived calls from the 5' RACE reads in MiXCR, one entry per CDR3 protein. The profile shows approximately 7,000 distinct CDR3 sequences, 73% of them singletons. Germline lookup yields CDR1 LGHNA and CDR2 YNFKEQ. The CDR3 contains 14 residues. The V and J ends lost 1 base and 8 bases respectively, with 14 bases between them. Findings and caveats of the study: Tumor Tregs overlapped most with tumor, then blood, naive CD4+ cells. Larger-cohort validation covered only one TCR beta V-J rearrangement. Tumor memory CD4+ T cell TCR gene usage clustered with blood and lymph node memory CD4+ cells and lymph node naive CD4+ cells.

The sample comprised tumor-infiltrating Tregs sorted from the breast tumor. J is TRBJ1-2 and V is TRBV4-2; D remains ambiguous. The receptor was derived from a female donor with breast cancer. This chain's CDR3 is CASSQAGRAGGYTF. CDR3 DNA: TGTGCCAGCAGCCAAGCAGGTCGGGCGGGAGGCTACACCTTC.